Below, 6 T cell receptor beta chains from the same sample are listed, as sequenced in a study of blood T cell repertoires in COVID-19. Generated by immunoSEQ multiplex PCR, the TCRdb table keeps only in-frame clones and is missing some. The data contain 150,000 or so clones, under 90% of them seen just once; the ten biggest clones take up about 12%. Material for sequencing was PBMCs or T cells enriched from blood (not recorded which). The receptor source for this set is a man in his fifties who had recovered from COVID-19.

J is TRBJ1-6 and V is TRBV21-1; the tabulated D call, TRBD1, remains unverified against the DNA. TRBV21-1 constitutes a pseudogene. This CDR3 contains 16 residues. The CDR3: CASNPRLRGVGSPLHF. In DNA form, the CDR3 reads TGTGCCAGCAATCCCAGATTAAGGGGCGTAGGTTCACCCCTCCACTTT.

The J gene is TRBJ1-5, the V gene TRBV2, with TRBD1 as a possible D gene (5 bases). This CDR3 spans 14 amino acids. V was trimmed by 3 bases and J by 1 base, leaving 7 bases between them. Germline V gives CDR1 SNHLY, CDR2 FYNNEI. This CDR3 reads CASSERQSNQPQHF. As DNA, the CDR3 is TGTGCCAGCAGTGAGAGACAGAGCAATCAGCCCCAGCATTTT.

The chain uses TRBV19 and TRBJ1-5, with D perhaps TRBD1 (5 bases). The V gene lost 4 bases and the J gene lost 7 bases, with 14 bases spanning the gap. In germline, CDR1 is LNHDA, CDR2 SQIVND (reference sequence). The CDR3 runs to 14 residues. CDR3 loop: CASSNQGGGQPQHF. CDR3 bases: TGTGCCAGTAGTAATCAGGGTGGTGGGCAGCCCCAGCATTTT.

V gene TRBV15 combines with J gene TRBJ2-7, with TRBD1 as a possible D gene (7 bases). CDR1 and CDR2 from the germline V gene are LNHNV and YYDKDF (reference sequence). The CDR3 is made up of 13 amino acids. The germline V and J ends were trimmed by 5 bases and 7 bases, with 15 bases remaining between them. The CDR3 nucleotides read TGTGCCACCAGCGGGGGGACAGCCCTGGAGCAGTACTTC. It translates to CATSGGTALEQYF.

The gene calls are TRBV7-6 and TRBJ1-5; 7 nucleotides align to TRBD1. V dropped 1 base and J dropped 1; count of bases not matched to a gene: 1. The CDR3 runs to 15 residues. Germline assignment: CDR1 SGHVS and CDR2 FNYEAQ. The CDR3 reads CASSLGQGSNQPQHF. The CDR3 DNA reads as TGTGCCAGCAGCTTAGGACAGGGCAGCAATCAGCCCCAGCATTTT. The whole variable domain, remainder taken from reference TRBV7-6 and TRBJ1-5, is GAGVSQSPRYKVTKRGQDVALRCDPISGHVSLYWYRQALGQGPEFLTYFNYEAQQDKSGLPNDRFSAERPEGSISTLTIQRTEQRDSAMYRCASSLGQGSNQPQHFGDGTRLSIL.

The chain employs TRBV2 and TRBJ1-5; D not resolved. Germline CDR1 reads SNHLY; CDR2 reads FYNNEI. Trimming pared 2 bases from V and 11 bases from J, leaving 13 bases between. The CDR3 is 13 residues long. The CDR3: CASSERWASSQHF. As DNA, the CDR3 is TGTGCCAGCAGTGAAAGGTGGGCTTCGTCCCAGCATTTT.